The clone carrying this T cell receptor beta chain was found once. The data originate from a study of molecular identifiers for immune sequencing clone quantification. Naive CD8 libraries came from roughly 20,000 to 1,000,000 sorted cells with 10%, 30% or 50% RNA. Naive CD8 T cells underwent sorting with the CD8+CD4-CCR7+CD45RA+ definition. Both previously described methods and listed TCR primers were employed to make bulk TCR libraries. TCRdb passed the PCR reads through MiXCR, listing each CDR3 protein once. The sample lists a few hundred thousand distinct CDR3 sequences, approximately 25% occurring once. Trimming cost V 5 bases and J 0 bases, with 15 bases left between them. Germline V gene data show CDR1 as KGHSH and CDR2 as LQKENI. This CDR3 is 16 amino acids long.

The specimen was naive CD8+ T cells from blood, with Jurkat cell RNA spiked in. Documented subset: FACS-sorted CD8+CD4-CCR7+CD45RA+ naive T cells. The chain joins TRBV18 to TRBJ2-3, with D perhaps matching TRBD1 or TRBD2 (6 bases each). The sequence was collected from a human donor in good health. Some libraries in this study had Jurkat cell RNA spiked in. The CDR3 protein is CASSANEGGSTDTQYF. The CDR3 bases are TGTGCCAGCTCAGCCAACGAGGGGGGAAGCACAGATACGCAGTATTTT.